A single count supports the clone carrying this TCR beta chain. The source of the sample is a study of technical replicates of blood from several donors. The germline V gene has CDR1 SGHTA and CDR2 FQGNSA. CDR3 length equals 14 residues. Trimming took off 3 bases at V and 3 bases at J, with 12 bases between the two ends. The repertoire was sequenced with immunoSEQ multiplex PCR; TCRdb's copy has only in-frame clones and lacks some. Among roughly 80,000 clones listed, about 88% were seen once. The rearrangement joins TRBV7-2 to TRBJ2-7; D is unresolved. The clonotype originates from a human donor in good health. The sequencing sample was made of T cells isolated from PBMCs. The CDR3 DNA follows: TGTGCCAGCAGCTTGCGGAAGGTGGGCTACGAGCAGTACTTC. Translation gives CASSLRKVGYEQYF.